One sample yielded the 6 T cell receptor beta chains listed below, sequenced in a study of T-cell reconstitution after alpha-beta-depleted transplantation in children. Unique molecular identifiers were used to barcode this TCRbeta library. TCRdb re-derived calls from the PCR reads in MiXCR, one entry per CDR3 protein. This table has about 830,000 distinct CDR3 sequences, around 15% appearing once. The sequenced sample was PBMCs, mostly from graft donor cells, obtained 360 days after TCRalphabeta/CD19-depleted stem cell transplant. The receptors were gathered from a male patient between 5 and 17 years old who had a stem cell transplant for acute lymphoblastic leukemia, so the T cells may come from the graft donor.

This chain uses TRBV5-1 with TRBJ2-7; 9 bases align to TRBD1. J was trimmed by 5 bases and V by 0 bases; bases with no gene match: 6. The CDR3 runs 15 residues. Germline V lookup: CDR1 SGHRS, CDR2 YFSETQ. The CDR3 coding sequence is TGCGCCAGCAGCTTGGCCACAGGGGGCCGCCACGAGCAGTACTTC. This codes for CASSLATGGRHEQYF.

This sequence joins TRBV4-1 and TRBJ1-3; the match to TRBD1 covers 7 bases. This CDR3 comprises 15 residues. The trim removed 1 base at V and 8 bases at J, leaving 8 bases unmatched. Germline-derived CDR1 and CDR2 are MGHRA and YSYEKL. CDR3 bases: TGCGCCAGCAGCCAAGCCCCGACAGGGAGGGACACCATATATTTT. Protein: CASSQAPTGRDTIYF.

This clonotype appeared many times. This chain links TRBV12-3 or TRBV12-4 with TRBJ2-7; D call uncertain. The V and J ends lost 3 bases and 0 bases respectively, with 9 bases between them. This CDR3 comprises 14 residues. The CDR3 protein is CASSFRALSYEQYF. For the CDR3, the DNA is TGTGCCAGCAGTTTCCGGGCTCTCTCCTACGAGCAGTACTTC.

Many counts were recorded for this clonotype. This sequence joins TRBV20-1 and TRBJ1-2, with D unresolved. Trimming removed 0 bases from V and 4 bases from J, with 12 bases in between. Per the germline V gene, CDR1 is DFQATT and CDR2 is SNEGSKA (reference sequence). The CDR3 is 14 residues long. CDR3 amino acids: CSAREFPQGYGYTF. CDR3 sequence (DNA): TGCAGTGCTAGAGAATTCCCCCAAGGCTATGGCTACACCTTC.

This clonotype has just a few counts. The J gene is TRBJ2-6, the V gene TRBV27; D is undetermined. This CDR3 is built from 17 residues. In germline, CDR1 is MNHEY, CDR2 SMNVEV (reference sequence). With 7 bases removed from V and 0 bases from J, the gap between germline ends came to 16 bases. The CDR3 spells CASIINAPYSGANVLTF. The CDR3 nucleotides are TGTGCCAGCATTATCAATGCCCCCTACTCTGGGGCCAACGTCCTGACTTTC.

This clonotype occurred many times. The J gene is TRBJ2-7, the V gene TRBV28; perhaps TRBD1 as D (6 bases). V lost 2 bases and J lost 7, with 12 bases in between. This CDR3 is built from 13 residues. CDR1 and CDR2 (germline): MDHEN, SYDVKM. The CDR3 loop is CASSLPGQNEQYF. CDR3 in DNA: TGTGCCAGCAGTTTACCCGGACAGAATGAGCAGTACTTC.